A single sample is the source of the 27 T cell receptor beta chains below, sequenced in a study of shared clonotypes between healthy human individuals. Assay: immunoSEQ multiplex PCR; the TCRdb copy retains only in-frame clones and omits some. This table holds some 1,600,000 clones, under 99% found once. Material: naive CD4+ T cells sorted from blood. Subset indicated: CD45RA+ positively selected. Receptor source: a man aged 30 to 39 in good health.

The chain combines TRBV2 with TRBJ2-1; D uncertain. Germline CDR1 SNHLY, CDR2 FYNNEI. The V and J ends lost 7 bases and 6 bases respectively, with 13 bases between them. The CDR3 covers 13 residues. CDR3 DNA sequence: TGTGCCAGCAAAGGAGTCCGGGCCAATGAGCAGTTCTTC. Translating gives CASKGVRANEQFF.

On this clone: Other DNA sequences from this sample encode an identical CDR3 as well. This rearrangement joins TRBV14 to TRBJ2-7; possible D gene TRBD1, 5 bases. This CDR3 spans 12 amino acids. Trimming removed 6 bases at V and 3 bases at J, with 9 bases between. Germline loops: CDR1 SGHDN, CDR2 FVKESK. The CDR3 reads CASRSDSYEQYF. DNA of the CDR3: TGTGCCAGCAGATCTGACAGCTACGAGCAGTACTTC.

The gene calls are TRBV9 and TRBJ2-3; D tentatively reads TRBD1 or TRBD2 (6 bases each). The length of the CDR3 is 15 residues. With 6 bases removed from V and 3 bases from J, the gap between germline ends came to 17 bases. Germline CDR1 and CDR2: SGDLS and YYNGEE. The CDR3 region has the DNA TGTGCCAGCAACTCGTACGGGGGCTTAACAGATACGCAGTATTTT. Amino acids: CASNSYGGLTDTQYF. The full variable domain, completed using reference TRBV9 and TRBJ2-3, is DSGVTQTPKHLITATGQRVTLRCSPRSGDLSVYWYQQSLDQGLQFLIQYYNGEERAKGNILERFSAQQFPDLHSELNLSSLELGDSALYFCASNSYGGLTDTQYFGPGTRLTVL.

This clone was picked up one time. Other DNA sequences in this specimen translate into the identical CDR3. The chain recombines TRBV27 with TRBJ1-5; TRBD1 is a possible D gene (6 bases). V was trimmed by 5 bases and J by 5 bases, leaving 10 bases between them. The CDR3 has 13 amino acids. CDR1 and CDR2 (germline): MNHEY, SMNVEV (reference sequence). CDR3 loop: CASSLQGHQPQHF. The CDR3 bases are TGTGCCAGCAGTCTCCAGGGGCATCAGCCCCAGCATTTT.

The CDR3: CASSPPREASYNEQFF. CDR3 in DNA: TGTGCCAGCAGCCCCCCTCGGGAGGCCTCCTACAATGAGCAGTTCTTC. The J gene is TRBJ2-1, the V gene TRBV5-5, with 7 bases matching TRBD2. The V segment lost 4 bases and the J segment 0 bases; nucleotides outside the gene matches: 7. This CDR3 has 16 amino acids. Germline CDR1 reads SGHKS; CDR2 reads YYEKEE (reference sequence).

J is TRBJ1-5 and V is TRBV6-1, with a possible D match to TRBD1 (5 bases). CDR3 size: 12 residues. Trimming shortened V by 8 bases and J by 3 bases, and 8 bases separated the two germline ends. In germline, CDR1 is MNHNS, CDR2 SASEGT. The CDR3 nucleotides read TGTGCCAGCGGACATTCCAATCAGCCCCAGCATTTT. It codes for CASGHSNQPQHF.

The chain uses TRBV28 and TRBJ2-7; a possible D gene is TRBD2 (7 bases). Per germline, CDR1 MDHEN and CDR2 SYDVKM. V was cut by 6 bases and J by 5 bases, with 17 bases left in between. This CDR3 has 14 amino acids. The chain's CDR3 is CASSGAGQSHEQYF. CDR3 bases: TGTGCCAGCAGCGGAGCGGGACAATCCCACGAGCAGTACTTC.

This chain joins TRBV27 and TRBJ2-6, with TRBD1 identical over 8 bases. The J segment lost 3 bases and the V segment lost 7 bases, leaving 8 bases of the junction unmatched. The CDR3 totals 16 residues. CDR1 and CDR2 from the germline V gene are MNHEY and SMNVEV (reference sequence). The CDR3 DNA is TGTGCCAGCACAGGGGGCTTTTTCTATGGGGCCAACGTCCTGACTTTC. It encodes CASTGGFFYGANVLTF.

The chain employs TRBV27 and TRBJ2-1, with 12 bases that match TRBD2. V trimming: 5 bases; J trimming: 5 bases; junction bases outside the gene matches: 4. The germline V gene encodes CDR1 MNHEY and CDR2 SMNVEV (reference sequence). The CDR3 runs to 15 residues. The CDR3 is CASSQLAGGDNEQFF. The CDR3 nucleotides read TGTGCCAGCAGTCAACTAGCGGGAGGTGACAATGAGCAGTTCTTC.

Of note for this clone: This sample includes further DNA sequences coding for the same CDR3. This rearrangement joins TRBV20-1 to TRBJ1-2; D gene uncertain. Per germline, CDR1 DFQATT and CDR2 SNEGSKA (reference sequence). Trimming shortened V by 3 bases and J by 8 bases, and 4 bases separated the two germline ends. The CDR3 runs 9 residues. The DNA of the CDR3 is TGCAGTGCTAGTGGCGGCTACACCTTC. It encodes CSASGGYTF.

This rearrangement joins TRBV14 to TRBJ2-2; D perhaps matches TRBD2 (5 bases). In germline, CDR1 is SGHDN, CDR2 FVKESK. The CDR3 contains 15 residues. The germline V and J ends were trimmed by 4 bases and 1 base, with 10 bases remaining between them. CDR3 in amino acids: CASSPGNMNTGELFF. As DNA, the CDR3 is TGTGCCAGCAGCCCGGGGAACATGAACACCGGGGAGCTGTTTTTT.

The chain has TRBV28 and TRBJ1-5; TRBD1 agrees at 9 bases. CDR1 and CDR2 from the germline V gene are MDHEN and SYDVKM. The junction had 11 bases not matched to a gene; V was cut back by 6 bases and J by 5 bases. The CDR3 runs to 16 residues. The CDR3 sequence: CASSLPQGAFDQPQHF. The CDR3 bases are TGTGCCAGCAGCCTCCCACAGGGGGCTTTTGATCAGCCCCAGCATTTT.

The V call is TRBV27, the J call TRBJ1-2; no firm D call. Germline V lookup: CDR1 MNHEY, CDR2 SMNVEV (reference sequence). This CDR3 is 14 amino acids long. V gave up 5 bases and J gave up 9 bases, with 19 bases separating them. The CDR3 DNA is TGTGCCAGCAGTATCAATGGGCCCCGAGGGAGCTACACCTTC. It specifies CASSINGPRGSYTF.

This chain connects TRBV11-2 to TRBJ1-1; D call uncertain. The V gene's germline CDR1 is SGHAT and CDR2 FQNNGV. Trimming took off 1 base at V and 1 base at J, with 7 bases between the two ends. There are 14 residues in the CDR3. CDR3 sequence: CASSLALRNTEAFF. Here the CDR3 DNA reads TGTGCCAGCAGCTTAGCATTACGGAACACTGAAGCTTTCTTT. Filled out from reference TRBV11-2 and TRBJ1-1, the complete variable domain reads EAGVAQSPRYKIIEKRQSVAFWCNPISGHATLYWYQQILGQGPKLLIQFQNNGVVDDSQLPKDRFSAERLKGVDSTLKIQPAKLEDSAVYLCASSLALRNTEAFFGQGTRLTVV.

This chain connects TRBV6-1 to TRBJ2-6; D assignment may be TRBD1 or TRBD2 (5 bases each). CDR1 is MNHNS, CDR2 SASEGT, per germline. The CDR3 has 19 residues. V was cut by 1 base and J by 1 base, with 17 bases left in between. The CDR3 region has the DNA TGTGCCAGCAGTGAAGGGCTCGGGACCTCCGGGTCTGGGGCCAACGTCCTGACTTTC. It translates to CASSEGLGTSGSGANVLTF.

This clone has only one observation. The V and J genes are TRBV2 and TRBJ1-1, with D perhaps matching TRBD1 (5 bases). This CDR3 region has 13 residues. Looked up from germline, CDR1 is SNHLY and CDR2 is FYNNEI. The V end lost 6 bases, the J end lost 1 base, and 9 bases lay between the germline ends. For the CDR3, the DNA is TGTGCCAGCAGGGGGCGGAGGAACACTGAAGCTTTCTTT. Translated, it gives CASRGRRNTEAFF.

V and J are TRBV5-1 and TRBJ2-1; a weak D match, TRBD1 (6 bases). The CDR3 has 15 amino acids. Germline CDR1 reads SGHRS; CDR2 reads YFSETQ. V was pared by 1 base and J by 5 bases, with 13 bases between. The CDR3: CASSLLQGVDNEQFF. The CDR3 nucleotides are TGCGCCAGCAGCTTGCTACAGGGTGTCGACAATGAGCAGTTCTTC.

This chain joins TRBV27 and TRBJ2-1; 13 bases are a match to TRBD2. Germline assignment: CDR1 MNHEY and CDR2 SMNVEV (reference sequence). The CDR3 is 16 amino acids. J was trimmed by 10 bases and V by 5 bases; bases with no gene match: 11. In nucleotides, the CDR3 is TGTGCCAGCAGTCGCCCGGGACTAGCGGGAAAAATAGAGCAGTTCTTC. Translated, it gives CASSRPGLAGKIEQFF.

This clone was seen once. The J gene is TRBJ1-1, the V gene TRBV10-3; D possibly corresponds to TRBD1 (6 bases). Germline CDR1 reads ENHRY; CDR2 reads SYGVKD. V was pared by 3 bases and J by 5 bases, with 13 bases between. The CDR3 extends over 14 amino acids. CDR3 bases: TGTGCCATCAGTGATAAGGGGGGAGTAACTGAAGCTTTCTTT. Protein: CAISDKGGVTEAFF.

The V gene is TRBV11-2, the J gene TRBJ2-7; 7 bases agree with TRBD1. J lost 3 bases, V lost 4 bases, and 3 bases had no gene match. The CDR3 contains 13 residues. Germline loops: CDR1 SGHAT, CDR2 FQNNGV. CDR3 sequence (DNA): TGTGCCAGCAGCTCTGGGACAGACTACGAGCAGTACTTC. This sequence encodes CASSSGTDYEQYF.

In DNA form, the CDR3 reads TGTGCCAGCAGCTTGGATGGGAGGGCCAGGAAGACCCAGTACTTC. This translates into CASSLDGRARKTQYF. V gene TRBV5-4 combines with J gene TRBJ2-5; 7 bases are shared with TRBD2. Per the germline V gene, CDR1 is SGHNT and CDR2 is YYREEE (reference sequence). This CDR3 region has 15 residues. V dropped 0 bases and J dropped 6; count of bases not matched to a gene: 8.

The chain joins TRBV2 to TRBJ2-2; D remains ambiguous. The CDR3 covers 15 residues. The germline V and J ends were trimmed by 4 bases and 5 bases, with 14 bases remaining between them. CDR1 SNHLY and CDR2 FYNNEI come from the germline V gene. The CDR3 nucleotides are TGTGCCAGCAGTGTGGCTCTAAGGGCGACCGGGGAGCTGTTTTTT. Residues: CASSVALRATGELFF.

The genes are TRBV2 and TRBJ1-2; 9 bases line up with TRBD1. V dropped 6 bases and J dropped 2; count of bases not matched to a gene: 4. The germline V gene has CDR1 SNHLY and CDR2 FYNNEI. CDR3 length: 14 residues. CDR3 nucleotides: TGTGCCAGCAGGGCCGGGACAGGGAACTATGGCTACACCTTC. It yields the protein CASRAGTGNYGYTF. Complete variable domain (other parts from reference TRBV2 and TRBJ1-2): EPEVTQTPSHQVTQMGQEVILRCVPISNHLYFYWYRQILGQKVEFLVSFYNNEISEKSEIFDDQFSVERPDGSNFTLKIRSTKLEDSAMYFCASRAGTGNYGYTFGSGTRLTVV.

The chain joins TRBV7-4 to TRBJ2-5; D unclear. Between the trimmed V and J ends, which lost 4 bases and 5 bases, there was a span of 8 bases. The CDR3 runs 12 residues. CDR1 and CDR2 (germline): SGHVT, SQSDAQ. The CDR3 nucleotides are TGTGCCAGCAGCTCCCAGTCCGAGACCCAGTACTTC. This encodes CASSSQSETQYF.

This sequence joins TRBV18 and TRBJ2-1; weak D call: TRBD1 (6 bases). CDR1 and CDR2 from the germline V gene are KGHSH and LQKENI. The CDR3 runs 12 residues. V lost 3 bases and J lost 13, with 13 bases in between. CDR3 bases: TGTGCCAGCTCACCTTTAGGGACACGACAGTTCTTC. It translates to CASSPLGTRQFF.

The gene calls are TRBV9 and TRBJ2-1, with D uncertain. V was shortened by 2 bases and J by 15 bases, with 12 bases between the two germline ends. This CDR3 has 11 residues. Germline lookup yields CDR1 SGDLS and CDR2 YYNGEE. DNA for the CDR3: TGTGCCAGCAGCGTCGGACCCGCTTTGTTCTTC. Amino acids: CASSVGPALFF.

The J gene is TRBJ2-3, the V gene TRBV7-2; D may correspond to TRBD1 or TRBD2 (6 bases each). Germline CDR1 and CDR2: SGHTA and FQGNSA. The germline V and J ends were trimmed by 2 bases and 1 base, with 16 bases remaining between them. CDR3 length equals 17 residues. The DNA of the CDR3 is TGTGCCAGCAGCTTACAAGGGGGGCTAACAGGCACAGATACGCAGTATTTT. Protein product: CASSLQGGLTGTDTQYF.